One and the same sample provided the 6 T cell receptor beta chains below, sequenced in a study of OX40 agonist ivuxolimab in advanced cancers. Assay: immunoSEQ multiplex PCR; the TCRdb copy retains only in-frame clones and omits some. The sample lists about 62,000 clones, around 84% occurring once. Sequencing used CD4+ or CD8+ T cells sorted from blood, obtained in a trial of the OX40 agonist ivuxolimab. These receptors were taken from an adult with an advanced solid tumor such as melanoma, head and neck, liver or kidney cancer.

Comments on this clone: Within the sample, other DNA sequences also encode this same CDR3. The V gene is TRBV5-1, the J gene TRBJ2-3, with TRBD1 identical over 8 bases. With V trimmed by 0 bases and J by 3 bases, 6 bases remained unmatched. This CDR3 is built from 16 residues. The germline CDR1 and CDR2 sequences are SGHRS and YFSETQ. Written as DNA, the CDR3 is TGCGCCAGCAGCTTGGCACCAGGGGGCGGAACAGATACGCAGTATTTT. Translating gives CASSLAPGGGTDTQYF.

Concerning this clone itself: The sample holds other DNA sequences that translate to the same CDR3. V usage is TRBV7-3 and J usage is TRBJ2-5; D may be TRBD2 (5 bases). Germline V gene sequence: CDR1 SGHTA, CDR2 FQGTGA. V was shortened by 2 bases and J by 2 bases, with 6 bases between the two germline ends. The CDR3 has 13 residues. The CDR3 loop is CASSLGLQETQYF. CDR3 sequence (DNA): TGTGCCAGCAGCTTAGGACTGCAAGAGACCCAGTACTTC.

This chain uses TRBV6-1 with TRBJ1-3; D not certain. Germline CDR1 and CDR2: MNHNS and SASEGT. The length of the CDR3 is 17 residues. The V end was cut by 2 bases, the J end by 0 bases, with 14 bases between. Here the CDR3 DNA reads TGTGCCAGCAGTGAACTTTGGGCAGCCCACTCTGGAAACACCATATATTTT. Its translation is CASSELWAAHSGNTIYF.

This rearrangement joins TRBV25-1 to TRBJ2-7; no firm D call. Germline CDR1 MGHDK, CDR2 SYGVNS. The CDR3 has 13 amino acids. Trimming cost V 3 bases and J 4 bases, with 10 bases left between them. CDR3 region: CASSDHSFYEQYF. CDR3 bases: TGTGCCAGCAGTGACCACTCCTTTTACGAGCAGTACTTC.

The rearrangement uses TRBV6-1 and TRBJ2-5; D remains unclear. The CDR3 consists of 14 residues. Trimming took 5 bases from V and 2 from J, leaving 12 bases between them. Germline lookup yields CDR1 MNHNS and CDR2 SASEGT. In DNA form, the CDR3 reads TGTGCCAGCAGTTATTCCGACGGACAAGAGACCCAGTACTTC. Translation gives CASSYSDGQETQYF.

The J gene is TRBJ1-2, the V gene TRBV5-1, with a weak D call TRBD1 (5 bases). The CDR3 has 14 residues. Germline V lookup: CDR1 SGHRS, CDR2 YFSETQ. The V end lost 5 bases, the J end lost 5 bases, and 16 bases lay between the germline ends. The DNA of the CDR3 is TGCGCCAGCAGAAGTTCCTCGGGGGTATATGGCTACACCTTC. Residues: CASRSSSGVYGYTF.